The rows below give T cell receptor beta chains drawn from one sample of a study of blood T cell repertoires in COVID-19. Profiling relied on immunoSEQ multiplex PCR, and the TCRdb table lists in-frame clones only, not all of them. Counted here are roughly 200,000 clones, about nine tenths occurring once; the ten biggest clones make up 1.5% to 2%. Input material: peripheral blood. The source of these receptors is a man younger than 35 with active or convalescent COVID-19. CDR3s include the opening cysteine and the closing phenylalanine or tryptophan. D genes are given only for firm matches. Some rows mark clone size as missing; the rest say once, few, many or name a class of expanded clone.

once	TRBJ2-5	TRBD1	TRBV9	TGTGCCAGCAGCCAAGCTGGGACAGGGGGAGAGACCCAGTACTTC	CASSQAGTGGETQYF
.	TRBJ2-3	.	TRBV19	TGTGCCAGTAGTATCGGGGGGCTAGGGACAGATACGCAGTATTTT	CASSIGGLGTDTQYF
.	TRBJ2-2	TRBD1	TRBV5-1	TGCGCCAGCAGCTCGGGACAGGGGCTCACCGGGGAGCTGTTTTTT	CASSSGQGLTGELFF
.	TRBJ1-1	.	TRBV27	TGTGCCAGCAGCCCGGACACTATTTCGGCTTTCTTT	CASSPDTISAFF
.	TRBJ1-2	.	TRBV2	TGTGCCACCGACCGGGACACCGAAAGATATGGCTACACCTTC	CATDRDTERYGYTF
few	TRBJ1-6	.	TRBV30	TGTGCCTGGAGCCCGACCGGGTATAATTCACCCCTCCACTTT	CAWSPTGYNSPLHF
once	TRBJ1-4	TRBD1	TRBV30	TGTGCCTGGAGCCGAGGGGGCACGGGGGATGAAAAACTGTTTTTT	CAWSRGGTGDEKLFF
.	TRBJ2-7	.	TRBV29-1	TGCAGCGTTGAGGGGGGAAGCCTCCCCTACGAGCAGTACTTC	CSVEGGSLPYEQYF
.	TRBJ1-6	.	TRBV6-6	TGTGCCAGCAAGACCTACGGGGTGGAATCACCCCTCCACTTT	CASKTYGVESPLHF
.	TRBJ2-1	TRBD1	TRBV5-1	TGCGCCAGCAGCAGGGGGACAGGGAGCTACAATGAGCAGTTCTTC	CASSRGTGSYNEQFF
.	TRBJ2-1	.	TRBV7-2	TGTGCCAGCAGCCGGGAGTTTAATGAGCAGTTCTTC	CASSREFNEQFF
.	TRBJ2-7	TRBD2	TRBV5-4	TGTGCCAGCAGCTTGGCGAGCGGGAGTAACTACGAGCAGTACTTC	CASSLASGSNYEQYF
.	TRBJ1-2	.	TRBV6-4	TGTGCCAGCAGCCCCGGGGGGGGAGCCGGCTACACCTTC	CASSPGGGAGYTF
.	TRBJ2-3	TRBD2	TRBV4-1	TGCGCCAGCAGCCCCTCCCGCACTAGCGGGAGGAGGGGCACAGATACGCAGTATTTT	CASSPSRTSGRRGTDTQYF
.	TRBJ2-1	TRBD2	TRBV19	TGTGCCAGTAGTTCCCGGACTAGCGGGAGGTCTCCTGGAGTTGGGCAGTTCTTC	CASSSRTSGRSPGVGQFF
.	TRBJ1-2	TRBD1	TRBV19	TGTGCCAGTAGTACAAGGACAGGGAGCGATGGCTACACCTTC	CASSTRTGSDGYTF
.	TRBJ1-1	TRBD1	TRBV10-2	TGCGCCAGCAGACAGGGGCTTTACACTGAAGCTTTCTTT	CASRQGLYTEAFF
.	TRBJ2-2	.	TRBV6-2/TRBV6-3	TGTGCCAGCAGTTACCGAACCAGGGGGGGCGGGAGGCCCGGGGAGCTGTTTTTT	CASSYRTRGGGRPGELFF
.	TRBJ2-3	.	TRBV5-4	TGTGCCAGCAGCTTGTCGCAGAGCACAGATACGCAGTATTTT	CASSLSQSTDTQYF
.	TRBJ2-7	.	TRBV6-1	TGTGCCAGCAGTGAAGTACCTAACTACGAGCAGTACTTC	CASSEVPNYEQYF
.	TRBJ1-3	.	TRBV4-2	TGTGCCAGCAGCCAAGATGCGGCCGCCTCTGGAAACACCATATATTTT	CASSQDAAASGNTIYF
once	TRBJ1-1	.	TRBV6-5	TGTGCCAGCAGTAGCGCGGGGGGGTGGACTGAAGCTTTCTTT	CASSSAGGWTEAFF
.	TRBJ1-1	.	TRBV7-2	TGTGCCAGCAGCTTAATACCCGGGGACACTGAAGCTTTCTTT	CASSLIPGDTEAFF
.	TRBJ2-5	TRBD2	TRBV7-3	TGTGCCAGCAGCTTAAACCCTAGCGGGAAAGAGACCCAGTACTTC	CASSLNPSGKETQYF
.	TRBJ1-2	TRBD1	TRBV7-9	TGTGCCAGCAGCTTCCCGGGACAGGGCTATGGCTACACCTTC	CASSFPGQGYGYTF
few	TRBJ2-1	TRBD1	TRBV27	TGTGCCAGCAGAGGACAGGTTGACAATGAGCAGTTCTTC	CASRGQVDNEQFF
once	TRBJ2-7	.	TRBV13	TGTGCCAGCAGCCTCTCGTTGGCCACGGGTTACGAGCAGTACTTC	CASSLSLATGYEQYF
.	TRBJ1-2	TRBD1	TRBV6-5	TGTGCCAGCAGGGGACAGAATAACTATGGCTACACCTTC	CASRGQNNYGYTF
.	TRBJ2-7	TRBD2	TRBV19	TGTGCCAGTAGTCCCAGGGGACTAGCGGGCTCCTACGAGCAGTACTTC	CASSPRGLAGSYEQYF